One and the same sample provided the 18 T cell receptor beta chains below, sequenced in a study of vaccination effects on CD4 cells after COVID-19. The method was immunoSEQ multiplex PCR; TCRdb's version includes in-frame clones alone and lacks a portion of them. The data show 75,000 or so clones, over 70% seen once. Antigens of these TCRs are unknown. ViraFEST used viral peptide pools to expand antigen-specific CD4+ T cells before sequencing. Cultured cells yielded isolated CD4+ T cells after 10 days. Vaccination of participants consisted of two doses of either the BNT162b2 or mRNA-1273 vaccine. This material consisted of CD4+ T cells from PBMCs cultured with HCoV-OC43 spike peptides, taken after COVID-19 vaccination. Noted subset: HCoV-OC43 spike overlapping peptide pool stimulation. All receptors derive from a human donor who received a COVID-19 vaccine.

There are a few counts of this clone. The genes are TRBV7-3 and TRBJ2-1; D is unresolved. CDR3 length: 12 amino acids. V lost 3 bases and J lost 6, with 6 bases in between. CDR1 and CDR2 (germline): SGHTA, FQGTGA. CDR3 sequence (DNA): TGTGCCAGCAGCTTCTCCGGCAATGAGCAGTTCTTC. It codes for CASSFSGNEQFF.

V usage is TRBV19 and J usage is TRBJ2-3, with 10 bases lining up with TRBD2. J gave up 3 bases and V 2 bases, and 2 bases lay outside the gene matches. CDR1 is LNHDA, CDR2 SQIVND, per germline (reference sequence). This CDR3 is built from 15 residues. The CDR3 sequence: CASSILAGATDTQYF. DNA of the CDR3: TGTGCCAGTAGTATACTAGCGGGGGCTACAGATACGCAGTATTTT.

The V gene is TRBV5-4, the J gene TRBJ1-1; a possible D gene is TRBD1 (5 bases). Trimming removed 2 bases at V and 0 bases at J, with 11 bases between. The CDR3 runs 15 residues. CDR1 SGHNT and CDR2 YYREEE come from the germline V gene (reference sequence). CDR3 amino acids: CASSFAGTMNTEAFF. DNA for the CDR3: TGTGCCAGCAGCTTCGCAGGGACGATGAACACTGAAGCTTTCTTT.

The V call is TRBV28, the J call TRBJ2-7; D might be TRBD2 (7 bases). The CDR3 is 13 amino acids. Trimming removed 8 bases at V and 0 bases at J, with 11 bases between. Germline V gives CDR1 MDHEN, CDR2 SYDVKM. This CDR3 reads CASQRGGSYEQYV. DNA of the CDR3: TGTGCCAGCCAAAGGGGGGGCTCCTACGAGCAGTACGTC.

V and J are TRBV18 and TRBJ1-2; D may be TRBD1 (6 bases). There are 15 residues in the CDR3. Per germline, CDR1 KGHSH and CDR2 LQKENI. Trimming removed 0 bases from V and 6 bases from J, with 14 bases in between. The CDR3 sequence: CASSPPQGRRDGYTF. The DNA for the CDR3 is TGTGCCAGCTCACCACCGCAGGGGCGCCGGGATGGCTACACCTTC.

The V gene is TRBV7-2, the J gene TRBJ2-5; D is possibly TRBD1 (7 bases). The CDR3 loop spans 15 amino acids. Germline V gives CDR1 SGHTA, CDR2 FQGNSA. V was cut by 3 bases and J by 1 base, with 12 bases left in between. CDR3 sequence (DNA): TGTGCCAGCAGCTTTGGAGGGGGCCCCCAAGAGACCCAGTACTTC. Its translation is CASSFGGGPQETQYF.

The gene calls are TRBV28 and TRBJ1-4; unclear D gene. V lost 8 bases and J lost 5, with 6 bases in between. The germline V gene encodes CDR1 MDHEN and CDR2 SYDVKM. The CDR3 length is 11 residues. DNA of the CDR3: TGTGCCAGCGTCCAGAATGAAAAACTGTTTTTT. Translated: CASVQNEKLFF. The whole variable domain, filled in from reference TRBV28 and TRBJ1-4, reads DVKVTQSSRYLVKRTGEKVFLECVQDMDHENMFWYRQDPGLGLRLIYFSYDVKMKEKGDIPEGYSVSREKKERFSLILESASTNQTSMYLCASVQNEKLFFGSGTQLSVL.

The chain recombines TRBV19 with TRBJ2-3; maybe TRBD2 (5 bases). Germline V CDR1 and CDR2: LNHDA, SQIVND (reference sequence). V was cut by 5 bases and J by 2 bases, with 20 bases left in between. This CDR3 is 17 amino acids long. The CDR3 bases are TGTGCCAGTAGTGTCCTACTAGGGAGCACTTACACAGATACGCAGTATTTT. Translation gives CASSVLLGSTYTDTQYF. Together with reference TRBV19 and TRBJ2-3, the CDR3 gives the full variable domain: DGGITQSPKYLFRKEGQNVTLSCEQNLNHDAMYWYRQDPGQGLRLIYYSQIVNDFQKGDIAEGYSVSREKKESFPLTVTSAQKNPTAFYLCASSVLLGSTYTDTQYFGPGTRLTVL.

This clone was counted between two and nine times. The V call is TRBV6-5, the J call TRBJ1-1, with D unresolved. Germline V CDR1 and CDR2: MNHEY, SVGAGI. This CDR3 comprises 14 residues. Trimming took off 5 bases at V and 1 base at J, with 11 bases between the two ends. The CDR3 sequence: CASSTVAANTEAFF. CDR3 DNA: TGTGCCAGCAGTACGGTGGCAGCGAACACTGAAGCTTTCTTT.

The rearrangement links TRBV28 to TRBJ1-2, with a tentative D call TRBD1 (5 bases). CDR1 is MDHEN and CDR2 is SYDVKM in the germline V gene. The CDR3 sequence is 11 residues long. The V gene lost 10 bases and the J gene lost 8 bases, with 14 bases spanning the gap. Here the CDR3 reads CATPPGGGYTF. DNA of the CDR3: TGTGCCACCCCGCCGGGGGGGGGCTACACCTTC.

V and J are TRBV7-9 and TRBJ2-7, with 12 positions matching TRBD2. Germline V gene data show CDR1 as SEHNR and CDR2 as FQNEAQ (reference sequence). CDR3 length equals 14 residues. Unmatched junction bases numbered 7, after V lost 6 bases and J lost 7 bases. CDR3 region: CASSPSGGAREQYV. The CDR3 DNA is TGTGCCAGCAGTCCTAGCGGGGGGGCTCGTGAGCAGTACGTC.

About this clone: Relative to the germline gene, one junction end is altered; a read error may explain this. V and J are TRBV3-1 (or the pseudogene TRBV3-2) and TRBJ2-3; D is unclear. Germline V lookup: CDR1 LGHDT, CDR2 YNNKEL (reference sequence). The CDR3 covers 12 residues. CDR3 amino acids: CASSRRTDTQYF. The CDR3 bases are TGTGCCAGCAGCCGCCGCACGGATACGCAGTATTTT.

The rearrangement uses TRBV6-5 and TRBJ1-1; possible D gene TRBD1, 5 bases. Germline V gene sequence: CDR1 MNHEY, CDR2 SVGAGI. Trimming removed 8 bases from V and 6 bases from J, with 19 bases in between. The CDR3 sequence is 14 residues long. CDR3 amino acids: CASLRAGLGSEAFF. The CDR3 nucleotides are TGTGCCAGCCTAAGGGCAGGGCTTGGGTCTGAAGCTTTCTTT.

This chain connects TRBV19 to TRBJ1-2, with TRBD1 identical over 8 bases. In germline, CDR1 is LNHDA, CDR2 SQIVND (reference sequence). This CDR3 contains 14 residues. V lost 1 base to trimming and J lost 7 bases; unmatched junction nucleotides: 5. In DNA, the CDR3 is TGTGCCAGTAGTATAGGACAGGGGACTGGTGGCTACACCTTC. Translating it yields CASSIGQGTGGYTF. Using reference TRBV19 and TRBJ1-2 for the parts outside the CDR3, the full variable domain is DGGITQSPKYLFRKEGQNVTLSCEQNLNHDAMYWYRQDPGQGLRLIYYSQIVNDFQKGDIAEGYSVSREKKESFPLTVTSAQKNPTAFYLCASSIGQGTGGYTFGSGTRLTVV.

CDR3 amino acids: CASSPGLAGGLRDTQYF. CDR3 nucleotides: TGTGCCAGCAGTCCAGGACTAGCGGGGGGGCTAAGAGATACGCAGTATTTT. The chain has TRBV7-3 and TRBJ2-3; 15 bases match TRBD2. Looked up from germline, CDR1 is SGHTA and CDR2 is FQGTGA. The CDR3 covers 17 residues. J lost 5 bases, V lost 6 bases, and 9 bases had no gene match.

This chain joins TRBV5-5 and TRBJ2-7; TRBD1 matches 11 bases. V was pared by 3 bases and J by 1 base, with 12 bases of the junction left unmatched. The germline V gene has CDR1 SGHKS and CDR2 YYEKEE (reference sequence). This CDR3 contains 18 residues. Here the CDR3 DNA reads TGTGCCAGCAGCTCATTCCTAATCGGGACAGGGGGATCCTACGAGCAGTACGTC. Its protein is CASSSFLIGTGGSYEQYV.

V usage is TRBV9 and J usage is TRBJ2-3, with 8 bases aligning to TRBD2. The CDR3 runs to 16 residues. The V gene's germline CDR1 is SGDLS and CDR2 YYNGEE. The trim removed 4 bases at V and 5 bases at J, leaving 12 bases unmatched. The CDR3 region has the DNA TGTGCCAGCAGCTCCCTGCCGGGACTAGTAGAAGATACGCAGTATTTT. Protein sequence: CASSSLPGLVEDTQYF.

V and J are TRBV5-1 and TRBJ2-5; 13 bases are shared with TRBD2. This CDR3 region has 15 residues. V was clipped by 2 bases and J by 5 bases; unmatched bases: 3. CDR1 SGHRS and CDR2 YFSETQ come from the germline V gene. CDR3 in DNA: TGCGCCAGCAGCTTTACTAGCGGGGGGGGTGAGACCCAGTACTTC. Its translation is CASSFTSGGGETQYF.